This is a list of T cell receptor beta chains from one sample in a study of cytomegalovirus exposure and HLA in healthy donors. Sequencing used immunoSEQ multiplex PCR; TCRdb keeps in-frame clones, though not all of them. Here the sample spans some 160,000 clones, just over 75% being singletons. The sample comprised PBMCs. The receptor set was obtained from a middle-aged man in good health and CMV-seronegative. Both conserved end residues are part of each CDR3. Each record gives: J gene, clone size, V gene, CDR3 protein. Size values are once, few and many counts, or a class for expanded clones, and some rows have none.

>TRBJ2-7|NA|TRBV28
CASSHLLGQDDYEQYF
>TRBJ1-1|NA|TRBV9
CASSRQGAPTEAFF
>TRBJ2-7|NA|TRBV5-1
CASSLAATSGSFEQYF
>TRBJ2-3|few|TRBV29-1
CSVEDRSPPDTQYF
>TRBJ2-2|NA|TRBV7-3
CASSVGGTGELFF
>TRBJ1-3|NA|TRBV7-8
CASSPQGASRNTIYF
>TRBJ2-6|NA|TRBV28
CASSPPRGSGANVLTF
>NA|NA|TRBV9
CASSVAGNEQYF
>TRBJ1-4|NA|TRBV5-4
CASSRGGRNEKLFF
>TRBJ2-2|few|TRBV5-1
CASSFQGDPANTGELFF
>TRBJ2-5|NA|TRBV2
CASKGGGVPRETQYF
>TRBJ1-2|NA|TRBV6-6
CASSIDRTLNYGYTF
>TRBJ1-3|NA|TRBV29-1
CSASFDRFSKDTIYF
>TRBJ1-6|NA|TRBV6-5
CASSYSRSSYNSPLHF
>TRBJ1-1|once|TRBV19
CASSTRGQMNTEAFF
>TRBJ1-1|NA|TRBV7-9
CASSLVRGNTEAFF
>TRBJ1-1|NA|TRBV5-1
CASSEGQGTEAFF
>TRBJ2-1|NA|TRBV11-2
CASSLWSVTSSGGEQFF
>TRBJ2-2|NA|TRBV27
CASRRGGKSNTGELFF
>TRBJ1-2|NA|TRBV10-3
CAISESQGTYGYTF
>TRBJ2-5|NA|TRBV11-2
CASSRTGAETQYF
>TRBJ2-1|few|TRBV7-9
CASSFQVQSQQFF
>TRBJ1-1|NA|TRBV7-9
CASSSGQGEIEAFF
>TRBJ2-3|few|TRBV18
CASSVTSGRTDTQYF
>TRBJ1-5|few|TRBV27
CASSSWTGYKGPQHF
>TRBJ2-2|NA|TRBV7-3
CASSVAGAGNTGELFF
>TRBJ2-1|NA|TRBV15
CATSRDLASSSYNEQFF
>TRBJ1-3|NA|TRBV6-1
CASSESGGTGPAGNTIYF
>TRBJ2-7|NA|TRBV18
CASSPPGGSYEQYF
>TRBJ2-7|NA|TRBV9
CASSPPSGTPYEQYF
>TRBJ2-2|NA|TRBV27
CASHIAGGARDGELFF
>TRBJ1-5|NA|TRBV7-8
CASSRDRAPQPQHF
>TRBJ1-2|NA|TRBV19
CASRANAGYTF
>TRBJ1-6|NA|TRBV6-5
CASSYPGSSSPLHF
>TRBJ2-1|NA|TRBV7-2
CASKVSSGYNEQFF
>NA|NA|TRBV7-3
CASSLTGTETYEQYF
>TRBJ2-7|NA|TRBV7-3
CASSRPNRGPSYEQYF
>TRBJ2-5|NA|TRBV6-6
CASSFQKETQYF
>TRBJ2-7|NA|TRBV27
CASSNLSGQDYEQYF
>TRBJ1-2|NA|TRBV5-4
CASSQGQPYGYTF
>TRBJ1-2|few|TRBV9
CASSVDDFPRDGYTF
>TRBJ2-3|few|TRBV29-1
CSGGTSGSTDTQYF
>TRBJ1-2|NA|TRBV23-1
CASSHQEGGGYTF